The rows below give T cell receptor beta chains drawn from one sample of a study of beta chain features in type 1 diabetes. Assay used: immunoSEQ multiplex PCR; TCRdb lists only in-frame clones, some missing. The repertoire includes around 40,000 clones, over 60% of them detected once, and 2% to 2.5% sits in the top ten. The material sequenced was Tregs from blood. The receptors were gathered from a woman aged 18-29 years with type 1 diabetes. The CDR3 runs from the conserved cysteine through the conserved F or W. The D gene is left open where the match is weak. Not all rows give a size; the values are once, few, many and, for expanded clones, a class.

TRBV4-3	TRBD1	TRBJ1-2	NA	CASSNRGEDYGYTF	TGCGCCAGCAGCAACAGGGGTGAAGACTATGGCTACACCTTC
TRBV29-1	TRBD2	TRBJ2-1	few	CSVGDPASGRALSYNEQFF	TGCAGCGTTGGAGATCCGGCGAGCGGGAGGGCCTTATCCTACAATGAGCAGTTCTTC
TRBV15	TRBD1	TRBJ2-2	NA	CATRNPGQGNTGELFF	TGTGCCACCAGGAACCCCGGACAGGGGAACACCGGGGAGCTGTTTTTT
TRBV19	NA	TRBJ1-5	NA	CASSIRVAQPQHF	TGTGCCAGTAGTATTCGGGTGGCTCAGCCCCAGCATTTT
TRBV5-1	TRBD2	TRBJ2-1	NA	CASSLPRLAGGTSYNEQFF	TGCGCCAGCAGCTTGCCTCGACTAGCGGGGGGGACCTCCTACAATGAGCAGTTCTTC
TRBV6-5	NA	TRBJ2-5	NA	CASSYGGTVQETQYF	TGTGCCAGCAGTTACGGCGGGACAGTCCAAGAGACCCAGTACTTC
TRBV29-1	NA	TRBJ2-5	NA	CSVVSVEETQYF	TGCAGCGTTGTATCCGTCGAAGAGACCCAGTACTTC
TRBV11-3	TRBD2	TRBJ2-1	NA	CASSFPAGGFNEQFF	TGTGCCAGCAGCTTCCCAGCGGGAGGGTTCAATGAGCAGTTCTTC
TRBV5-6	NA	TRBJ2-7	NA	CASSLVSRDEQYF	TGTGCCAGCAGCTTGGTGTCCAGGGACGAGCAGTACTTC
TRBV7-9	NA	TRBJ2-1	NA	CASSAYRDMYEQFF	TGTGCCAGCAGCGCCTACCGGGATATGTATGAGCAGTTCTTC
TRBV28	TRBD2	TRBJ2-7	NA	CATGTSGYEQYF	TGTGCCACCGGGACTAGCGGGTACGAGCAGTACTTC
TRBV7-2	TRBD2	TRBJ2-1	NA	CATRGTRAPNEQFF	TGTGCCACCCGAGGGACTAGGGCCCCCAATGAGCAGTTCTTC
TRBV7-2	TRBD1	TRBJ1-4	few	CASSLVGTANEKLFF	TGTGCCAGCAGCTTAGTAGGGACAGCTAATGAAAAACTGTTTTTT
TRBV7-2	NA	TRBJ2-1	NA	CASSLQAGSYNEQFF	TGTGCCAGCAGCTTACAGGCGGGCTCCTACAATGAGCAGTTCTTC
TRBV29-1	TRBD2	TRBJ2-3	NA	CSVGQASGAYTDTQYF	TGCAGCGTTGGTCAGGCTAGCGGGGCATACACAGATACGCAGTATTTT
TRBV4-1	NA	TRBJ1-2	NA	CASSLGEGGGYTF	TGCGCCAGCAGCCTGGGCGAGGGGGGGGGCTACACCTTC